These T cell receptor beta chains were read from a single sample in a study of blood T cells in healthy people across ages. One entry per CDR3 protein, called by TCRdb with MiXCR from the 5' RACE reads. The sample contains about 1.5 million distinct CDR3 sequences, about 45% of which appear only once. Sequenced: blood. The receptor source for this set is a woman aged 18-30 years in good health. CDR3s include the opening cysteine and the closing phenylalanine or tryptophan. The order of the fields is clone size, J gene, D gene, V gene, CDR3 protein, CDR3 DNA. D genes are given only for firm matches. Clone size is stated in some rows and not others, as once, few, many or a class when expanded.

once | TRBJ2-1 | NA | TRBV5-1 | CASSLEVATYNEQFF | TGCGCCAGCAGCTTGGAGGTAGCCACTTACAATGAGCAGTTCTTC
NA | TRBJ2-1 | NA | TRBV4-2 | CASSHIKASEQFF | TGTGCCAGCAGCCACATTAAGGCATCTGAGCAGTTCTTC
once | TRBJ2-6 | NA | TRBV10-3 | CAIGGRRGSGANVLTF | TGTGCCATCGGTGGTAGGCGTGGGTCTGGGGCCAACGTCCTGACTTTC
NA | TRBJ1-5 | NA | TRBV7-8 | CASSLTLKTGGFDNQPQHF | TGTGCCAGCAGCTTGACATTGAAGACGGGGGGCTTCGACAATCAGCCCCAGCATTTT
NA | TRBJ1-1 | NA | TRBV6-5 | CASSYSARRSTEAFF | TGTGCCAGCAGTTACTCGGCTCGGAGGAGCACTGAAGCTTTCTTT
NA | TRBJ2-5 | NA | TRBV11-2 | CASSLRSRNQETQYF | TGTGCCAGCAGCTTGCGGTCGCGTAATCAAGAGACCCAGTACTTC
NA | TRBJ2-4 | NA | TRBV6-6 | CASSYSDWLAKNIQYF | TGTGCCAGCAGTTACTCAGACTGGCTAGCCAAAAACATTCAGTACTTC
few | TRBJ1-2 | NA | TRBV20-1 | CSARERSNFYGYTF | TGCAGTGCTAGAGAACGGAGCAATTTCTATGGCTACACCTTC
few | TRBJ2-1 | TRBD1 | TRBV18 | CASSPMTGGGNEQFF | TGTGCCAGCTCACCGATGACAGGGGGTGGAAATGAGCAGTTCTTC
NA | TRBJ1-1 | NA | TRBV4-3 | CASSPGTRGTEAFF | TGCGCCAGCAGCCCGGGGACGAGGGGGACTGAAGCTTTCTTT
few | TRBJ2-5 | TRBD1 | TRBV7-2 | CASSLDGTGVEQYF | TGTGCCAGCAGCTTAGATGGGACAGGGGTTGAGCAGTACTTC
few | TRBJ2-3 | TRBD1 | TRBV9 | CASSANQGERTDTQYF | TGTGCCAGCAGCGCTAACCAGGGGGAGCGCACAGATACGCAGTATTTT
NA | TRBJ2-5 | NA | TRBV6-2/TRBV6-3 | CASSYVGRQETQYF | TGTGCCAGCAGTTACGTGGGGCGTCAGGAGACCCAGTACTTC
once | TRBJ2-7 | NA | TRBV12-3/TRBV12-4 | CASSLVRDSEQYF | TGTGCCAGCAGTTTGGTCAGGGATAGCGAGCAGTACTTC
NA | TRBJ1-3 | TRBD1 | TRBV18 | CASSPPGQGYSGNTIYF | TGTGCCAGCTCACCCCCGGGACAGGGATACTCTGGAAACACCATATATTTT
few | TRBJ1-2 | NA | TRBV20-1 | CSARVQYGGDRGYTF | TGCAGTGCTAGAGTCCAATACGGGGGTGATCGTGGCTACACCTTC
few | TRBJ2-1 | NA | TRBV20-1 | CSARNSYNEQFF | TGCAGTGCTAGAAACTCCTACAATGAGCAGTTCTTC
NA | TRBJ2-7 | NA | TRBV9 | CASGNRAYEQYF | TGTGCCAGCGGCAACAGAGCCTACGAGCAGTACTTC
NA | TRBJ1-1 | NA | TRBV4-3 | CASSQEGYRSNTEAFF | TGCGCCAGCAGCCAAGAAGGATACAGGTCGAACACTGAAGCTTTCTTT
NA | TRBJ2-1 | TRBD1 | TRBV20-1 | CSAQGDRETQFF | TGCAGTGCCCAGGGGGACCGAGAGACCCAGTTCTTC
NA | TRBJ2-5 | NA | TRBV18 | CANSPWEGQETQYF | TGTGCCAACTCACCCTGGGAAGGCCAAGAGACCCAGTACTTC
NA | TRBJ2-3 | NA | TRBV24-1 | CATSSSTGTQYF | TGTGCCACCAGTTCGAGCACAGGTACGCAGTATTTT
NA | TRBJ1-1 | TRBD1 | TRBV15 | CATSRGKTGGVNTEAFF | TGTGCCACCAGCAGAGGGAAGACAGGGGGAGTGAACACTGAAGCTTTCTTT
NA | TRBJ1-6 | NA | TRBV20-1 | CSAPARNSPLHF | TGCAGTGCGCCGGCTCGGAATTCACCCCTCCACTTT
NA | TRBJ2-1 | TRBD1 | TRBV29-1 | CSVERTGRMHNEQFF | TGCAGCGTCGAAAGGACAGGGAGGATGCACAATGAGCAGTTCTTC
NA | TRBJ2-6 | NA | TRBV28 | CASSSRTDSGANVLTF | TGTGCCAGCAGTTCCCGGACAGACTCTGGGGCCAACGTCCTGACTTTC
few | TRBJ1-1 | NA | TRBV4-1 | CASSQDRQGRTEAFF | TGCGCCAGCAGCCAAGATCGGCAGGGGAGAACTGAAGCTTTCTTT
NA | TRBJ2-3 | NA | TRBV7-2 | CASSFVPLPDTQYF | TGTGCCAGCAGCTTTGTTCCCCTCCCAGATACGCAGTATTTT
few | TRBJ1-2 | TRBD1 | TRBV12-3/TRBV12-4 | CASSLLGLGDRMKIMKPSNYGYTF | TGTGCCAGCAGTTTATTGGGGCTGGGGGACAGGATGAAAATCATGAAGCCTTCTAACTATGGCTACACCTTC
few | TRBJ1-1 | TRBD1 | TRBV5-1 | CASSLALGQGREAFF | TGCGCCAGCAGCTTGGCCCTCGGACAGGGACGGGAAGCTTTCTTT
few | TRBJ1-2 | NA | TRBV3-1 | CASSLNSGVLYGYTF | TGTGCCAGCAGCCTAAATTCAGGGGTGCTCTATGGCTACACCTTC
NA | TRBJ1-2 | NA | TRBV4-1 | CASMNREEGYTF | TGCGCCAGCATGAACAGGGAAGAAGGCTACACCTTC
NA | TRBJ2-1 | NA | TRBV7-2 | CASSYGDNYEQFF | TGTGCCAGCAGCTACGGCGACAACTATGAGCAGTTCTTC
NA | TRBJ2-1 | TRBD2 | TRBV19 | CASSFLAGGEQFF | TGTGCCAGTAGTTTCCTAGCGGGCGGTGAGCAGTTCTTC
few | TRBJ2-5 | NA | TRBV4-3 | CASSQDYGRRGETQYF | TGCGCCAGCAGCCAAGATTACGGCAGGCGAGGAGAGACCCAGTACTTC
few | TRBJ2-3 | NA | TRBV6-2/TRBV6-3 | CASSYDLGRTDTQYF | TGTGCCAGCAGTTACGATCTGGGCCGCACAGATACGCAGTATTTT
NA | TRBJ2-2 | NA | TRBV27 | CASSWGGVNTGELFF | TGTGCCAGCAGTTGGGGCGGCGTGAACACCGGGGAGCTGTTTTTT
NA | TRBJ1-5 | TRBD1 | TRBV5-5 | CASSWTGLVQPQHF | TGTGCCAGCAGCTGGACAGGGTTGGTTCAGCCCCAGCATTTT
once | TRBJ1-1 | TRBD1 | TRBV7-2 | CASSLWWLGQGSNTEAFF | TGTGCCAGCAGCTTATGGTGGTTGGGACAGGGATCGAACACTGAAGCTTTCTTT
few | TRBJ2-7 | TRBD2 | TRBV4-3 | CASSQVVAGSPYEQYF | TGCGCCAGCAGCCAAGTAGTAGCGGGGAGCCCCTACGAGCAGTACTTC
NA | TRBJ1-5 | TRBD1 | TRBV10-3 | CAISEGGQSNQPQHF | TGTGCCATCAGTGAAGGGGGACAGAGCAATCAGCCCCAGCATTTT